Here is one TCR beta chain with its context. This clonotype is a singleton in its sample. Its target antigen remains unknown. Base qualities are not provided; no much larger clone lies one nucleotide away. A lone read gives weak evidence. RNA was extracted using the RNeasy kit, and about 0.45 to 1 ug of the RNA was reverse transcribed with random hexamers. TCR beta CDR3 regions were amplified with the immunoSEQ multiplex PCR assay covering 54 Vbeta and 13 Jbeta segments. PCR amplification bias was corrected using a synthetic template baseline for primer optimization and computational correction. The authors' analysis ran thus. Reads were annotated to V, D and J genes according to IMGT and were analyzed with immunoSEQ Analyzer, with only productive sequences retained. To calculate clonality, Shannon entropy was normalized by log2 of the number of productive unique sequences and then subtracted from one. Public and private clones were assessed among the 100 most prevalent clones of each patient and control. A clone was defined as Susac-specific if it was absent from the healthy and MS cohorts, from some 1,100 published viral clones and from other ImmuneACCESS disease sequences. The public sequencing data were trimmed at Q25 with fastp and processed into clonotypes with MiXCR by TCRdb, which kept only in-frame beta chains. Identical CDR3 protein sequences are pooled into one entry, listed with their most common genes and DNA. It is TCRdb's table, rather than the study itself, that gives the V and J calls and clone size. The sample yields a few hundred thousand distinct CDR3 sequences; about 85% were counted once. The biggest ten clones account for over 0.09% of the sample.

These data come from a study of CD8 T cells in Susac syndrome (dated by TCRdb to the late 2010s). Regarding the research as a whole: Whether CD8+ T cell activation and differentiation in Susac syndrome was antigen driven was tested using repertoire sequencing. Clonality of the CD8+ T cell repertoire was compared between 11 to 12 healthy donors, about 14 Susac syndrome patients and approximately 16 multiple sclerosis patients. What the work shows at the level of the full study, not this receptor alone: The study acknowledged that relatively few individuals were included in the TCR sequencing and HLA analysis.

Peripheral blood CD8+ and CD4+ T cells from healthy donors, Susac syndrome patients and multiple sclerosis patients were profiled using high-throughput TCR beta sequencing. Treatment-naive patients with stable or active relapsing-remitting disease fulfilling revised McDonald criteria were used as multiple sclerosis controls. Bulk CD8+ and CD4+ T cells were purified magnetically by negative isolation, whereas CD8+ TEMRA cells were enriched by FACS. Blood was drawn into EDTA tubes, processed within 24 hours, and PBMCs were isolated by density gradient centrifugation. PBMCs destined for TCR sequencing were cryopreserved in liquid nitrogen and later thawed in a 37 °C water bath. Purity of sorted or isolated CD4+, CD8+ and CD8+ TEMRA cells was at least 90%. Trimmed from V: 0 bases; trimmed from J: 4 bases; junction bases lacking a gene match: 3. The CDR3 runs 16 amino acids, cysteine and phenylalanine included. This entry keeps only the CDR3 DNA: 48 bases, framed from base 1. The germline V gene (reference sequence) supplies CDR1 SGHNT and CDR2 YYREEE.

Sequencing used CD8+ T cells from PBMCs. The sequence was obtained from a human donor with multiple sclerosis. The chain couples TRBV5-4 to TRBJ2-3; 12 junctional bases match TRBD2. CDR3 protein: CASSLGTSGTADTQYF. The DNA sequence is TGTGCCAGCAGCTTGGGGACTAGCGGGACCGCAGATACGCAGTATTTT.